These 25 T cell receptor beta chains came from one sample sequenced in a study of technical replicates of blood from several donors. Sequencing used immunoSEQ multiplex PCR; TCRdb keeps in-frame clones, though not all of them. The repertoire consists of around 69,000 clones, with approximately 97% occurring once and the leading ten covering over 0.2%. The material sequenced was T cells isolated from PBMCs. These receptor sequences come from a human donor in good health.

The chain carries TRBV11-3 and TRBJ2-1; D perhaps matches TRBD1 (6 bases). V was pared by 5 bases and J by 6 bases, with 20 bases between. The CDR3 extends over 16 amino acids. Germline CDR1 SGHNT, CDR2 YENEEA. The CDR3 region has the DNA TGTGCCAGCAGCACAGGGATCTCCCCCCAAATCAATGAGCAGTTCTTC. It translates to CASSTGISPQINEQFF.

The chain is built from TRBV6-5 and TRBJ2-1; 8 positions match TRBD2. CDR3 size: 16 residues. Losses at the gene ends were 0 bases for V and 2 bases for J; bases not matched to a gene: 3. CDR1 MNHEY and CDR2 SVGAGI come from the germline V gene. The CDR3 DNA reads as TGTGCCAGCAGTTACTCGGGAGCGGGGGCCTACAATGAGCAGTTCTTC. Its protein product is CASSYSGAGAYNEQFF.

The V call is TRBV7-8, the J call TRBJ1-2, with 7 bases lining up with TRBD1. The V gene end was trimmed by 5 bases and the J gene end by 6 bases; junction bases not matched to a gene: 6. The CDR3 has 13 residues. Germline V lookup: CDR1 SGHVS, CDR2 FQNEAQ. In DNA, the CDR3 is TGTGCCAGCAGCGTACAGGGGTTTGATGGCTACACCTTC. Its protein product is CASSVQGFDGYTF.

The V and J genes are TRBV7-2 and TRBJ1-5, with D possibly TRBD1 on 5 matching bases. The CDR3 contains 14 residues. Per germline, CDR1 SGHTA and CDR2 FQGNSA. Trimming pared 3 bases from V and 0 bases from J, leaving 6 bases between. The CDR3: CASSLTASNQPQHF. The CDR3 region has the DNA TGTGCCAGCAGCTTGACAGCTAGCAATCAGCCCCAGCATTTT. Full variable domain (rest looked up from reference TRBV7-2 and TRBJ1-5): GAGVSQSPSNKVTEKGKDVELRCDPISGHTALYWYRQSLGQGLEFLIYFQGNSAPDKSGLPSDRFSAERTGGSVSTLTIQRTQQEDSAVYLCASSLTASNQPQHFGDGTRLSIL.

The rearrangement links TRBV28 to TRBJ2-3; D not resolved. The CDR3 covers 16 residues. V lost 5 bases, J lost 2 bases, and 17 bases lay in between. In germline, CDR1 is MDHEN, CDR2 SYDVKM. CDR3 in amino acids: CASSPPPPIYTDTQYF. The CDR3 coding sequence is TGTGCCAGCAGTCCCCCGCCCCCAATCTACACAGATACGCAGTATTTT.

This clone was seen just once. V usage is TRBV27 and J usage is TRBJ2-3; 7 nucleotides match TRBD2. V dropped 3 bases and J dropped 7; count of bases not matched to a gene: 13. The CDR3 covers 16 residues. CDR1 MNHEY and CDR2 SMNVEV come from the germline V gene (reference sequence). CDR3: CASSFLTGGRGNTQYF. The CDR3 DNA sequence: TGTGCCAGCAGTTTCCTAACGGGCGGGAGAGGAAATACGCAGTATTTT.

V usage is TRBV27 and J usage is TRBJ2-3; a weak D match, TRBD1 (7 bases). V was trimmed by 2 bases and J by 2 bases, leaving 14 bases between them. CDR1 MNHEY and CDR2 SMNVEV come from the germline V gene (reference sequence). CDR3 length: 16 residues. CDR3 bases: TGTGCCAGCAGTTTAATGACAGGGAGGTTCACAGATACGCAGTATTTT. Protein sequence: CASSLMTGRFTDTQYF.

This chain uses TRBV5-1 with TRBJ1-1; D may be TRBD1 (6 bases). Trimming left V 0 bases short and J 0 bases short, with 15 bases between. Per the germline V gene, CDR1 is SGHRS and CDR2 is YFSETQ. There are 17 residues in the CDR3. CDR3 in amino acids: CASSLERTGTLNTEAFF. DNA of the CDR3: TGCGCCAGCAGCTTGGAAAGGACCGGGACACTGAACACTGAAGCTTTCTTT.

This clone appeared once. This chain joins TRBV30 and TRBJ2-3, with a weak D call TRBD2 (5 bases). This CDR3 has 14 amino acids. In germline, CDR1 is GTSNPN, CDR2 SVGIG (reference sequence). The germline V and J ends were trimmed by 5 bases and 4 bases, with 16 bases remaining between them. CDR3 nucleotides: TGTGCCTGGCACACGGGGATTTGGGCAGATACGCAGTATTTT. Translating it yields CAWHTGIWADTQYF.

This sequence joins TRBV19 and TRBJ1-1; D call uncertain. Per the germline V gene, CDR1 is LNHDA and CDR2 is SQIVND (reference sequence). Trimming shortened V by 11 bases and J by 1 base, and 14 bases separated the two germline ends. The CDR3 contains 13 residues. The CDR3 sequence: CAAGVVGNTEAFF. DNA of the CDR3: TGTGCCGCCGGGGTCGTGGGGAACACTGAAGCTTTCTTT.

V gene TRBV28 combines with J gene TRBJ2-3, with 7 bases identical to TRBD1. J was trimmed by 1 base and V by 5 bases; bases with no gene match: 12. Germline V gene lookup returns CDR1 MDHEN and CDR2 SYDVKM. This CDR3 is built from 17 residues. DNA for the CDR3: TGTGCCAGCAGTGGGTCCACCCGGGACAGCCGCACAGATACGCAGTATTTT. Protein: CASSGSTRDSRTDTQYF. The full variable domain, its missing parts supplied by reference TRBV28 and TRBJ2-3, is DVKVTQSSRYLVKRTGEKVFLECVQDMDHENMFWYRQDPGLGLRLIYFSYDVKMKEKGDIPEGYSVSREKKERFSLILESASTNQTSMYLCASSGSTRDSRTDTQYFGPGTRLTVL.

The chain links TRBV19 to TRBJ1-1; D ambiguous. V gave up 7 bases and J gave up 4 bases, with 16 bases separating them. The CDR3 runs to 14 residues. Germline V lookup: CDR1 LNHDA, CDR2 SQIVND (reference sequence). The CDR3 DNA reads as TGTGCCAGTACAATAAGCGCTAAAGCCACTGAAGCTTTCTTT. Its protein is CASTISAKATEAFF.

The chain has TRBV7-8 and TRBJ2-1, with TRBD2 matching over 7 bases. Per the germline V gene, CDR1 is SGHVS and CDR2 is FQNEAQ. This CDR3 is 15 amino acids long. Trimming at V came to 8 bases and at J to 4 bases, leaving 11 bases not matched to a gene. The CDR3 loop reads CASLPGEREYNEQFF. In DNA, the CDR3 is TGTGCCAGCCTCCCGGGGGAGCGGGAATACAATGAGCAGTTCTTC.

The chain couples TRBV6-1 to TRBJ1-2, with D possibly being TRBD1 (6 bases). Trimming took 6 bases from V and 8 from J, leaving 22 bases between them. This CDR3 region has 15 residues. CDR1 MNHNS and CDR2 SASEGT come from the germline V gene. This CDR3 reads CASRGGTSLSLGYTF. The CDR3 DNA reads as TGTGCCAGCAGGGGGGGGACATCGTTAAGTTTAGGCTACACCTTC.

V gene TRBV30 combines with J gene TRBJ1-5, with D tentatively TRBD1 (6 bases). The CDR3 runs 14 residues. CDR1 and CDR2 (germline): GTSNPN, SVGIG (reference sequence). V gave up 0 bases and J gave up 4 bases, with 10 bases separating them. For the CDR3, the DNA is TGTGCCTGGAGTGTCAAAGGGGGAAATCAGCCCCAGCATTTT. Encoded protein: CAWSVKGGNQPQHF.

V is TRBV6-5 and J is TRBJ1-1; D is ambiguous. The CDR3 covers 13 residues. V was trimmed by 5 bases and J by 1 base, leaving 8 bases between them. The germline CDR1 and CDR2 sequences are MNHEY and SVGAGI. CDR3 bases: TGTGCCAGCAGTGCTCCAGGGAACACTGAAGCTTTCTTT. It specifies CASSAPGNTEAFF.

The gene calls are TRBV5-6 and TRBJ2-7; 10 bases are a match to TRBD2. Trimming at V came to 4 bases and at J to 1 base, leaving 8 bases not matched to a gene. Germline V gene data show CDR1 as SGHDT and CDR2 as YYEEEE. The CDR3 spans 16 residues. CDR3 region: CASSLWGSGRSYEQYF. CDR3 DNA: TGTGCCAGCAGCCTTTGGGGTAGCGGGAGGTCCTACGAGCAGTACTTC.

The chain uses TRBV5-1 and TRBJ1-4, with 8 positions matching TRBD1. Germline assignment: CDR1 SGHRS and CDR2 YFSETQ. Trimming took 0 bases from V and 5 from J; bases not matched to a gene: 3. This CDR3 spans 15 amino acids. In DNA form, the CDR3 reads TGCGCCAGCAGCTTGGGGTCAGGGGGCAATGAAAAACTGTTTTTT. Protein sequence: CASSLGSGGNEKLFF.

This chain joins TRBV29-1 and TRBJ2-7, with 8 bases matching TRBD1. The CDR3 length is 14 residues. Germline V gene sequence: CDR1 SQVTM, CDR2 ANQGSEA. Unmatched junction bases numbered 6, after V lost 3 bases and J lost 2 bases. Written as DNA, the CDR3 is TGCAGCGTTGAGAGACAGGGGCCCACCTACGAGCAGTACTTC. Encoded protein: CSVERQGPTYEQYF.

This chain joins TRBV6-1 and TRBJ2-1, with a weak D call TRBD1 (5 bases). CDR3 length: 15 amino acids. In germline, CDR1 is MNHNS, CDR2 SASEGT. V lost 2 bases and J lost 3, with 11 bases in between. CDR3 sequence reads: CASSESPGNYNEQFF. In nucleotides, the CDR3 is TGTGCCAGCAGTGAAAGTCCAGGGAACTACAATGAGCAGTTCTTC.

CDR3 protein: CASRYRYEQYF. CDR3 sequence (DNA): TGTGCCAGTAGATACCGCTACGAGCAGTACTTC. The chain carries TRBV27 and TRBJ2-7, with D uncertain. The V end lost 9 bases, the J end lost 3 bases, and 9 bases lay between the germline ends. Germline values: CDR1 MNHEY, CDR2 SMNVEV (reference sequence). The CDR3 is made up of 11 amino acids.

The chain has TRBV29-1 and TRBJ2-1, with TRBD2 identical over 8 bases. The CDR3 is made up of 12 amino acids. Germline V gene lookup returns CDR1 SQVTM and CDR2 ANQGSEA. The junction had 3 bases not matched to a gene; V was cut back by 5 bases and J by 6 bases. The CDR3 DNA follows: TGCAGCGTTCGGGGGGGCAGCAATGAGCAGTTCTTC. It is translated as CSVRGGSNEQFF.

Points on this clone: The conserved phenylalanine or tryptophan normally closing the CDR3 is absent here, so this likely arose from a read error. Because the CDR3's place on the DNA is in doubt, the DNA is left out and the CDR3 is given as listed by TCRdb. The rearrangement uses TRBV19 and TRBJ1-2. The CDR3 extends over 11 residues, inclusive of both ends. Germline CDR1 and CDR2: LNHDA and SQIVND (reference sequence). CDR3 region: CASSFPSRGLL.

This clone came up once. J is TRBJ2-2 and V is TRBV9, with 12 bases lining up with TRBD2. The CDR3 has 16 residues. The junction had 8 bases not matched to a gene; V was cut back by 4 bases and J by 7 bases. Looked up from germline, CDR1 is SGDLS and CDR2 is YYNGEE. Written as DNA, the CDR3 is TGTGCCAGCAGCATCTCTAGCGGGGGGGCCAGCGGGGAGCTGTTTTTT. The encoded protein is CASSISSGGASGELFF.

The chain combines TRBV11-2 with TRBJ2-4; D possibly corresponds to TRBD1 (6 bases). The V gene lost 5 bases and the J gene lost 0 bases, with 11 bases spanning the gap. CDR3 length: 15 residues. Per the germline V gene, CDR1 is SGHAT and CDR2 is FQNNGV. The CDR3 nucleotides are TGTGCCAGCAGCGAAACAGGGTTAGCCAAAAACATTCAGTACTTC. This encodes CASSETGLAKNIQYF.